Reported below is one T cell receptor (beta chain). Trimming took off 0 bases at V and 7 bases at J, with 8 bases between the two ends. The CDR3 contains 13 residues. CDR1 and CDR2 from the germline V gene are SGHRS and YFSETQ. Per the study methods: Estimated nucleated cell counts came from reference gene primer amplification. The repertoire was sequenced with immunoSEQ multiplex PCR; TCRdb's copy has only in-frame clones and lacks some. The DNA was the basis for D and trimming; V, J and clone size are from that table. The sample includes around 120,000 clones, about nine tenths seen only once; the top ten take less than 30%. The sample comes from a study of blood T cell repertoires in COVID-19. Study as a whole: The samples span acute and convalescent COVID-19 from the United States, Italy and Spain. T cells, B-cell-depleted T cells, or PBMCs supplied cDNA or gDNA.

The sequenced sample was peripheral blood. The V gene is TRBV5-1, the J gene TRBJ1-5, with D perhaps matching TRBD1 (6 bases). The receptor was derived from an older woman with acute or convalescent COVID-19. The CDR3 coding sequence is TGCGCCAGCAGCTTGGATGGGGGCCAGCCCCAGCATTTT. This encodes CASSLDGGQPQHF.